Below, one T cell receptor (beta chain) is given with its context. Assay used: immunoSEQ multiplex PCR; TCRdb lists only in-frame clones, some missing. Among some 65,000 clones, approximately 96% were seen once, and the ten largest hold 4.4%. These data are taken from a study of cytomegalovirus exposure and HLA in healthy donors. For the study at large: The 500 to 750 first-cohort repertoires and the 95 to 150 validation repertoires shared the same platform, a later analysis reported.

Per germline, CDR1 KGHSH and CDR2 LQKENI. V lost 0 bases and J lost 2; bases outside the gene matches: 10. The CDR3 totals 17 residues. The V call is TRBV18, the J call TRBJ2-7, with 7 nucleotides matching TRBD2. This TCR was sampled from a young man in good health and CMV-seropositive. Sequenced material: PBMCs. The DNA for the CDR3 is TGTGCCAGCTCACCACCGTATAGCGGGCGTTCTCCCTACGAGCAGTACTTC. Amino acid sequence: CASSPPYSGRSPYEQYF.